A selection of T cell receptor beta chains follows, all from one sample in a study of shared clonotypes between healthy human individuals. Sequenced by immunoSEQ multiplex PCR; TCRdb stores in-frame clones only, minus some. Of about 2.2 million clones listed, 90% to 95% are singletons. The source material was naive CD8+ T cells from PBMCs. The source of these receptors is a man in his late teens or twenties in good health. Some clones in this sample may be carry-over from other donors' samples. Both conserved end residues are part of each CDR3. The order of the fields is V gene, clone size, J gene, D gene, CDR3 protein, CDR3 DNA. The D gene is left open where the match is weak. Some rows have no size entry. The others give once, few or many, or a class for an expanded clone.

>TRBV6-5|.|TRBJ2-2|TRBD2
CASNVAGGMTGELFF
TGTGCCAGCAACGTAGCGGGAGGGATGACCGGGGAGCTGTTTTTT
>TRBV28|.|TRBJ2-7|.
CASSLIDPGEQYF
TGTGCCAGCAGTTTAATAGACCCGGGCGAGCAGTACTTC
>TRBV4-1|.|TRBJ2-2|TRBD1
CASSQERGTVGELFF
TGCGCCAGCAGCCAAGAGAGGGGGACAGTCGGGGAGCTGTTTTTT
>TRBV5-4|once|TRBJ2-3|TRBD2
CASSLVWTSGRRGTDTQYF
TGTGCCAGCAGCTTGGTATGGACTAGCGGGAGGAGGGGGACAGATACGCAGTATTTT
>TRBV19|.|TRBJ2-2|.
CASSSWGIGELFF
TGTGCCAGTAGTAGTTGGGGGATCGGGGAGCTGTTTTTT
>TRBV4-1|.|TRBJ2-2|.
CASSQAEVTGELFF
TGCGCCAGCAGCCAAGCCGAGGTCACCGGGGAGCTGTTTTTT
>TRBV27|.|TRBJ2-3|TRBD2
CASSLGLATDTQYF
TGTGCCAGCAGTTTGGGACTAGCTACAGATACGCAGTATTTT
>TRBV6-6|.|TRBJ2-3|TRBD2
CASSYTSGSADTQYF
TGTGCCAGCAGTTACACCAGCGGGAGCGCAGATACGCAGTATTTT
>TRBV11-2|.|TRBJ2-1|.
CASSLEKILGQFF
TGTGCCAGCAGCTTAGAAAAGATCCTAGGCCAGTTCTTC
>TRBV28|.|TRBJ2-3|TRBD2
CASSSVAGGTDTQYF
TGTGCCAGCAGTTCGGTAGCGGGGGGCACAGATACGCAGTATTTT
>TRBV7-2|.|TRBJ1-1|.
CASSPVRTSYTEAFF
TGTGCCAGCAGCCCCGTTAGGACGTCGTACACTGAAGCTTTCTTT
>TRBV10-3|.|TRBJ1-2|.
CAISESLVPLTSGYTF
TGTGCCATCAGTGAGTCCTTAGTCCCACTTACGAGCGGCTACACCTTC
>TRBV6-5|.|TRBJ1-4|TRBD1
CASSYGQAFRGEKLFF
TGTGCCAGCAGTTACGGACAGGCCTTTCGGGGTGAAAAACTGTTTTTT
>TRBV7-7|.|TRBJ2-1|.
CASSHSGPGAEQFF
TGTGCCAGCAGCCACTCGGGACCCGGGGCTGAGCAGTTCTTC
>TRBV5-1|.|TRBJ2-5|.
CASSSNRDHETQYF
TGCGCCAGCAGCTCGAACAGGGACCACGAGACCCAGTACTTC
>TRBV9|.|TRBJ2-3|.
CASSPPTRWDTQYF
TGTGCCAGCAGCCCACCCACCCGTTGGGATACGCAGTATTTT
>TRBV28|.|TRBJ2-6|TRBD1
CASSSPFLTGKGSGANVLTF
TGTGCCAGCAGTTCCCCCTTCTTGACAGGGAAAGGGTCTGGGGCCAACGTCCTGACTTTC
>TRBV19|few|TRBJ1-1|.
CASSPTGRRDTEAFF
TGTGCCAGTAGTCCCACAGGACGACGGGACACTGAAGCTTTCTTT
>TRBV6-1|.|TRBJ2-7|.
CASSEFRSYEQYF
TGTGCCAGCAGTGAGTTCAGGAGCTACGAGCAGTACTTC
>TRBV6-5|few|TRBJ1-1|.
CASGLGPDTEAFF
TGTGCCAGCGGTTTGGGACCCGACACTGAAGCTTTCTTT
>TRBV5-4|.|TRBJ2-2|.
CASSLKRQRRTDTGELFF
TGTGCCAGCAGCTTGAAGCGGCAGCGGAGGACGGACACCGGGGAGCTGTTTTTT
>TRBV27|once|TRBJ1-2|.
CASSPLETGVSYTF
TGTGCCAGCAGTCCTCTCGAGACAGGAGTCAGCTACACCTTC
>TRBV4-1|.|TRBJ2-1|.
CASSQVGMFSYNEQFF
TGCGCCAGCAGCCAAGTTGGAATGTTCTCCTACAATGAGCAGTTCTTC
>TRBV27|.|TRBJ1-2|TRBD1
CASSPGTGVKYGYTF
TGTGCCAGCAGTCCCGGGACAGGGGTAAAGTATGGCTACACCTTC
>TRBV7-9|.|TRBJ2-5|.
CASSPGIAKETQYF
TGTGCCAGCAGCCCGGGGATAGCGAAGGAGACCCAGTACTTC
>TRBV19|.|TRBJ2-7|.
CASSPGTGAYEQYF
TGTGCCAGTTCACCCGGGACTGGGGCCTACGAGCAGTACTTC
>TRBV10-3|once|TRBJ2-5|.
CAKGLKQETQYF
TGTGCCAAGGGACTTAAGCAAGAGACCCAGTACTTC
>TRBV6-1|.|TRBJ2-1|.
CASTLGSRQFF
TGTGCCAGCACCCTAGGGTCTCGGCAGTTCTTC
>TRBV27|.|TRBJ2-7|.
CASGVWRDEQYF
TGTGCCAGCGGAGTGTGGAGGGACGAGCAGTACTTC
>TRBV19|.|TRBJ2-3|.
CASNSRATDTQYF
TGTGCCAGTAACAGCAGGGCGACAGATACGCAGTATTTT
>TRBV29-1|.|TRBJ2-2|TRBD2
CSSREETGELFF
TGCAGCAGCCGGGAGGAGACCGGGGAGCTGTTTTTT
>TRBV28|.|TRBJ2-7|.
CASSSTLERSHEQYF
TGTGCCAGCAGTTCAACTCTTGAAAGGAGCCACGAGCAGTACTTC
>TRBV4-1|.|TRBJ1-2|.
CASSQVAPNYGYTF
TGCGCCAGCAGCCAAGTAGCCCCAAACTATGGCTACACCTTC
>TRBV27|.|TRBJ2-2|.
CASSPPFTGELFF
TGTGCCAGCAGTCCACCCTTCACCGGGGAGCTGTTTTTT
>TRBV5-6|once|TRBJ2-7|.
CASSLAVNSEQYF
TGTGCCAGCAGCTTGGCCGTAAACTCGGAGCAGTACTTC
>TRBV6-5|once|TRBJ1-3|.
CASSHFPDTIYF
TGTGCCAGCAGCCACTTCCCGGACACCATATATTTT
>TRBV27|.|TRBJ1-4|.
CASRDLKGMETNEKLFF
TGTGCCAGCCGGGATCTGAAAGGGATGGAGACTAATGAAAAACTGTTTTTT
>TRBV9|few|TRBJ1-2|.
CASSPYGLKDYGYTF
TGTGCCAGCAGCCCCTACGGTTTAAAGGACTATGGCTACACCTTC
>TRBV14|.|TRBJ2-7|TRBD2
CASSDGSREGLYEQYF
TGTGCCAGCAGCGACGGGTCGCGGGAGGGCCTCTACGAGCAGTACTTC
>TRBV11-2|.|TRBJ2-7|TRBD2
CASSIRGTSGSFYEQYF
TGTGCCAGCAGCATCCGAGGGACTAGCGGGAGTTTCTACGAGCAGTACTTC
>TRBV21-1|.|TRBJ1-2|.
CASRKGPILFGYTF
TGTGCCAGCAGAAAGGGACCGATCCTATTTGGCTACACCTTC
>TRBV15|.|TRBJ2-3|.
CATSRVIGGGGTQYF
TGTGCCACCAGCAGAGTTATCGGTGGGGGCGGGACGCAGTATTTT
>TRBV7-8|.|TRBJ2-2|TRBD1
CASSLAPRTGVNTGELFF
TGTGCCAGCAGCTTAGCTCCTAGGACAGGGGTTAACACCGGGGAGCTGTTTTTT
>TRBV19|few|TRBJ1-1|.
CASARTGPTEAFF
TGTGCCAGTGCTCGCACAGGCCCCACTGAAGCTTTCTTT
>TRBV9|.|TRBJ2-2|.
CASSDNRDSTTGELFF
TGTGCCAGCAGCGACAACCGGGACTCTACCACCGGGGAGCTGTTTTTT
>TRBV7-2|.|TRBJ2-7|.
CASSPTQGTWTYEQYF
TGTGCCAGCAGCCCCACTCAAGGAACATGGACCTACGAGCAGTACTTC